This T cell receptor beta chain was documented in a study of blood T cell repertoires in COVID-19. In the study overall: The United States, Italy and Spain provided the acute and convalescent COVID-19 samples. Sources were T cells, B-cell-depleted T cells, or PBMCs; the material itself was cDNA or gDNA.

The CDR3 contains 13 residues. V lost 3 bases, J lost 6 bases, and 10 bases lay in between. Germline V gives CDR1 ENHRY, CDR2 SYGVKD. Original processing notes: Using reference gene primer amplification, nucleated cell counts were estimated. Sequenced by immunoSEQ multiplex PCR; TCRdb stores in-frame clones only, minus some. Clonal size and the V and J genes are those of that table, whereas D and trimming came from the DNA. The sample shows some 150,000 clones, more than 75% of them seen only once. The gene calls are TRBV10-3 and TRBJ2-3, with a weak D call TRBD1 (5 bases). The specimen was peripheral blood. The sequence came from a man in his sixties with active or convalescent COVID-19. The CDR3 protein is CAISEKGQDTQYF. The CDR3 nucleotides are TGTGCCATCAGTGAAAAGGGGCAGGATACGCAGTATTTT.